This T cell receptor (beta chain) was observed in a study of T-cell memory formation after mild COVID-19 (dated by TCRdb to 2020 to 2022). About the full investigation: TCR sequence clusters from the two donors were found to be largely donor specific. Two young, previously healthy adult volunteers made up the cohort, one male and one female. T-cell clones expanding and contracting after mild COVID-19 in two donors were tracked by longitudinal TCRalpha and TCRbeta repertoire sequencing.

Including the terminal cysteine and phenylalanine, the CDR3 comprises 16 residues. The DNA shown is the 48-base CDR3, in frame from base 1. The trim is 6 bases for V and 0 bases for J, with a gap of 16 bases between the germline ends. Ficoll-Paque density gradient centrifugation was the method used to isolate PBMCs. About this clonotype itself: Its antigen is currently not known. Since a much larger clone is just one base distant, this may be a read error.

TCRdb lists the instrument as Illumina NovaSeq 6000. Using 5'RACE with constant-segment primers, TCRalpha and TCRbeta cDNA libraries were constructed, with sample barcodes and unique molecular identifiers added in the process. Trizol reagent was used to extract RNA from every sample. Library amplification was performed in two PCR steps, and a second sample barcode and Illumina TruSeq adapters were introduced in the second step. Sequencing of libraries was performed on an Illumina NovaSeq with 2 x 150 bp paired-end reads. Per the authors' processing: With migec v1.2.7, reads were demultiplexed and then collapsed into UMI-guided consensus sequences. Using mixcr v2.1.11, the UMI consensuses were aligned to TRA and TRB V and J templates and assembled into clonotypes. Expanded or contracted clonotypes were those called significant by both edgeR and NoisET, with noise models trained on biological replicates. For edgeR calls, the cutoffs were a false discovery rate-adjusted p below 0.01 and a log2 fold-change threshold of 1. As an exploratory analysis of dynamics, max-normalized trajectories of the 1000 most abundant clonotypes were examined by PCA with hierarchical clustering. Separately sequenced CD4+ and CD8+ repertoires were used to assign a CD4 or CD8 phenotype to each responding clone. TCRdb passed the public sequencing reads through fastp at Q25 and MiXCR, retaining productive beta sequences. Rows are combined by CDR3 protein, so each entry shows the most common genes and DNA. The V and J calls reflect TCRdb's pipeline rather than the authors' work. Here the sample has roughly 450,000 distinct CDR3 sequences; over 15% occur a single time. In total, the top ten clones hold 9% to 15% of the sample.

The full study reports these points: The study included only a couple of mild cases, and larger cohorts that include severe cases with pre-infection samples were judged to be necessary. The detection of some responding clones in pre-infection memory suggests that pre-existing cross-reactive memory T cells joined the SARS-CoV-2 response. Contracting CD4+ clones were found mainly in CM and EM memory subsets, while CD8+ clones were enriched in EMRA. SARS-CoV-2 specificity was not confirmed for the second-wave clones peaking on day 37. Clones that contracted from day 15 to 85 showed balanced CD4/CD8 phenotypes, whereas a second wave of clones that expanded from day 15 to 37 leaned towards CD4+.

The source of this sequence is an adult woman who had mild COVID-19 (a few samples of this study predate the infection). The sample titles of this study are shuffled in the database, so cell type and time point are left out; the donor was told from shared clones. The sequence is built from TRBV12-3 or TRBV12-4 and TRBJ2-3, and TRBD1 may be the D gene, going by 6 matching bases. Sequenced material: PBMCs or a T cell subset sorted from them (not recorded which). The nucleotide sequence reads as follows: TGTGCCAGCAGGGGGGCCTGGCGGTATAGCACAGATACGCAGTATTTT. Translated, this is CASRGAWRYSTDTQYF.